The next 3 T cell receptor beta chains were all read from a single sample in a study of Tregs in tolerant kidney transplant recipients. TCRdb keeps only in-frame clones here, not all; method: immunoSEQ multiplex PCR. Of some 250,000 clones listed, roughly 84% are singletons. Specimen: CD4+ T cells from blood. The source of these receptors is a human donor in good health.

The chain recombines TRBV7-3 with TRBJ2-2, with D perhaps TRBD2 (5 bases). The germline V and J ends were trimmed by 8 bases and 1 base, with 11 bases remaining between them. Germline lookup yields CDR1 SGHTA and CDR2 FQGTGA. The CDR3 is 14 residues long. Here the CDR3 DNA reads TGTGCCAGCGCGGTCGGGATGAACACCGGGGAGCTGTTTTTT. Its translation: CASAVGMNTGELFF.

The chain employs TRBV5-1 and TRBJ1-1, with no clear D. CDR1 is SGHRS and CDR2 is YFSETQ in the germline V gene. This CDR3 comprises 13 residues. V dropped 4 bases and J dropped 1 base, with 8 bases sitting between them. The CDR3 region is CASSPAANTEAFF. The CDR3 bases are TGCGCCAGCAGCCCGGCGGCGAACACTGAAGCTTTCTTT.

In nucleotides, the CDR3 is TGTGCCAGCTCCGCCAATCTCAATCAGCCCCAGCATTTT. It yields the protein CASSANLNQPQHF. V and J are TRBV6-5 and TRBJ1-5; D remains unclear. The V gene lost 8 bases and the J gene lost 3 bases, with 11 bases spanning the gap. This CDR3 has 13 amino acids. Germline V gene lookup returns CDR1 MNHEY and CDR2 SVGAGI.